The 18 T cell receptor beta chains below come from one sample, sequenced in a study of T cell responses to AZD1222 COVID-19 vaccine. Profiling relied on immunoSEQ multiplex PCR, and the TCRdb table lists in-frame clones only, not all of them. The sample has over 150,000 clones, about 86% seen once. The input for sequencing was peripheral blood, taken 28 days after the second AZD1222 dose. The source is an adult who received the AZD1222 COVID-19 vaccine.

This sequence joins TRBV5-5 and TRBJ1-4; tentatively, D is TRBD1 (6 bases). The CDR3 sequence is 17 residues long. V dropped 3 bases and J dropped 2 bases, with 17 bases sitting between them. Germline V gene sequence: CDR1 SGHKS, CDR2 YYEKEE (reference sequence). CDR3 residues: CASSYESRRGTNEKLFF. CDR3 nucleotides: TGTGCCAGCAGCTATGAATCCCGGAGGGGGACTAATGAAAAACTGTTTTTT.

The CDR3 region has the DNA TGCGCCAGCAGCTGGACTAGCGGGGCTGACGAGCAGTACTTC. Its protein product is CASSWTSGADEQYF. The rearrangement joins TRBV5-1 to TRBJ2-7; 12 bases align to TRBD2. V dropped 3 bases and J dropped 5; count of bases not matched to a gene: 3. The CDR3 sequence is 14 residues long. The germline gives CDR1 SGHRS, CDR2 YFSETQ.

The chain combines TRBV27 with TRBJ2-1, with D unresolved. The CDR3 is made up of 13 amino acids. The germline V gene has CDR1 MNHEY and CDR2 SMNVEV (reference sequence). V lost 3 bases to trimming and J lost 9 bases, with 12 bases between them. The CDR3 sequence: CASSLTLTGEQFF. The DNA of the CDR3 is TGTGCCAGCAGTTTGACTCTGACGGGTGAGCAGTTCTTC.

V and J are TRBV7-2 and TRBJ2-3, with 10 bases matching TRBD2. V was pared by 4 bases and J by 5 bases, with 12 bases of the junction left unmatched. The length of the CDR3 is 17 residues. Germline V gene lookup returns CDR1 SGHTA and CDR2 FQGNSA. CDR3 region: CASSSPLSGGSGDTQYF. The CDR3 region has the DNA TGTGCCAGCAGCTCACCCCTTAGCGGGGGGAGCGGAGATACGCAGTATTTT.

The chain uses TRBV18 and TRBJ1-2; 8 bases line up with TRBD1. The CDR3 is made up of 16 amino acids. In germline, CDR1 is KGHSH, CDR2 LQKENI. Trimming at V came to 2 bases and at J to 7 bases, leaving 12 bases not matched to a gene. The CDR3 nucleotides read TGTGCCAGCTCACCAAAAACAGGGGGAGAAGCGACTGGCTACACCTTC. Protein sequence: CASSPKTGGEATGYTF.

The V and J genes are TRBV19 and TRBJ1-5; TRBD1 matches at 7 bases. V was pared by 6 bases and J by 2 bases, with 7 bases of the junction left unmatched. The CDR3 contains 15 residues. Per germline, CDR1 LNHDA and CDR2 SQIVND (reference sequence). The CDR3: CASSGSGGGNQPQHF. DNA of the CDR3: TGTGCCAGTAGCGGGTCAGGGGGGGGCAATCAGCCCCAGCATTTT.

V is TRBV12-3 or TRBV12-4 and J is TRBJ2-7; D is uncertain. Between the trimmed V and J ends, which lost 3 bases and 6 bases, there was a span of 12 bases. The CDR3 runs 13 residues. CDR3 DNA sequence: TGTGCCAGCAGTTTCATGGGAATAGGCGAGCAGTACTTC. Translation: CASSFMGIGEQYF.

The chain is built from TRBV6-5 and TRBJ2-1, with TRBD1 matching 9 bases. Unmatched junction bases numbered 11, after V lost 3 bases and J lost 8 bases. This CDR3 has 16 amino acids. CDR1 and CDR2 (germline): MNHEY, SVGAGI. CDR3 sequence reads: CASSYTTGTGRDEQFF. In DNA form, the CDR3 reads TGTGCCAGCAGTTATACGACCGGGACAGGGAGGGATGAGCAGTTCTTC.

The chain combines TRBV11-2 with TRBJ1-5; D call uncertain. CDR3 size: 13 residues. Trimming stripped 5 bases from V and 1 base from J, with 6 bases between. Germline values: CDR1 SGHAT, CDR2 FQNNGV. CDR3 region: CASSPGSNQPQHF. CDR3 nucleotides: TGTGCCAGCAGCCCGGGAAGCAATCAGCCCCAGCATTTT. Full variable domain (remainder filled in from reference TRBV11-2 and TRBJ1-5): EAGVAQSPRYKIIEKRQSVAFWCNPISGHATLYWYQQILGQGPKLLIQFQNNGVVDDSQLPKDRFSAERLKGVDSTLKIQPAKLEDSAVYLCASSPGSNQPQHFGDGTRLSIL.

V is TRBV19 and J is TRBJ1-5, with 8 nucleotides matching TRBD1. The CDR3 has 15 residues. V gave up 6 bases and J gave up 0 bases; unmatched junction bases: 4. Germline V lookup: CDR1 LNHDA, CDR2 SQIVND (reference sequence). The CDR3 region is CASRGTGHSNQPQHF. The DNA of the CDR3 is TGTGCCAGTAGAGGGACAGGTCATAGCAATCAGCCCCAGCATTTT.

CDR3 in amino acids: CASSTTDDTEAFF. For the CDR3, the DNA is TGTGCCAGCTCAACTACAGACGACACTGAAGCTTTCTTT. The gene calls are TRBV18 and TRBJ1-1; D call uncertain. V shed 5 bases and J shed 3 bases, with 10 bases lying between them. The CDR3 sequence is 13 residues long. Germline lookup yields CDR1 KGHSH and CDR2 LQKENI. Combining the CDR3 with reference TRBV18 and TRBJ1-1 gives the whole variable domain NAGVMQNPRHLVRRRGQEARLRCSPMKGHSHVYWYRQLPEEGLKFMVYLQKENIIDESGMPKERFSAEFPKEGPSILRIQQVVRGDSAAYFCASSTTDDTEAFFGQGTRLTVV.

This clone was detected only once. This chain joins TRBV3-1 (or the pseudogene TRBV3-2) and TRBJ1-6; 7 positions agree with TRBD1. CDR3 length: 15 amino acids. Trimming at V came to 1 base and at J to 6 bases, leaving 3 bases not matched to a gene. Germline V gene sequence: CDR1 LGHDT, CDR2 YNNKEL (reference sequence). The CDR3 region has the DNA TGTGCCAGCAGCCAAGGACAGGGCGGTAATTCACCCCTCCACTTT. This gives the protein CASSQGQGGNSPLHF.

The CDR3 is CASSQVGLLGAFF. The CDR3 nucleotides read TGTGCCAGCAGCCAAGTTGGCCTGTTAGGAGCTTTCTTT. This chain connects TRBV4-2 to TRBJ1-1; unclear D gene. Deletions cut 1 base from V and 10 bases from J, with 13 bases between. Per the germline V gene, CDR1 is LGHNA and CDR2 is YNFKEQ. This CDR3 has 13 residues.

In this sample, this clone turned up a few times. The chain uses TRBV4-1 and TRBJ1-5; the D gene is possibly TRBD1 (5 bases). The length of the CDR3 is 18 residues. V shed 0 bases and J shed 3 bases, with 18 bases lying between them. Germline CDR1 MGHRA, CDR2 YSYEKL. The CDR3: CASSQDWDPGSPNQPQHF. The CDR3 nucleotides read TGCGCCAGCAGCCAAGATTGGGACCCAGGCTCCCCCAATCAGCCCCAGCATTTT.

J is TRBJ2-1 and V is TRBV28, with TRBD2 identical over 7 bases. V shed 9 bases, J shed 3 bases, and the junction held 5 bases outside the gene matches. This CDR3 has 13 residues. The germline gives CDR1 MDHEN, CDR2 SYDVKM. The CDR3 here is CASVVAGYNEQFF. As DNA, the CDR3 is TGTGCCAGTGTGGTAGCGGGCTACAATGAGCAGTTCTTC.

V and J are TRBV18 and TRBJ2-1; the D is unclear. This CDR3 region has 14 residues. Germline V gives CDR1 KGHSH, CDR2 LQKENI. V lost 2 bases to trimming and J lost 6 bases, with 11 bases between them. CDR3 in amino acids: CASSPKTQGNEQFF. The CDR3 nucleotides read TGTGCCAGCTCACCAAAGACCCAAGGCAATGAGCAGTTCTTC.

This clone was seen once. The sample contains more than one DNA sequence encoding this CDR3. The rearrangement joins TRBV7-3 to TRBJ2-5, with D tentatively TRBD2 (5 bases). Germline V gene sequence: CDR1 SGHTA, CDR2 FQGTGA. V was shortened by 0 bases and J by 5 bases, with 7 bases between the two germline ends. This CDR3 comprises 13 residues. The CDR3 loop reads CASSLTREETQYF. CDR3 nucleotides: TGTGCCAGCAGCTTAACGAGGGAGGAGACCCAGTACTTC.

The chain joins TRBV7-2 to TRBJ2-7; 10 bases agree with TRBD1. Germline V lookup: CDR1 SGHTA, CDR2 FQGNSA. CDR3 length: 14 amino acids. Trimming removed 5 bases from V and 3 bases from J; junction bases left unmatched: 4. The CDR3 bases are TGTGCCAGCAGCATCCGGACAGGGGGCTACGAGCAGTACTTC. Translation: CASSIRTGGYEQYF.